The 24 T cell receptor beta chains in this list originate from one sample, sequenced in a study of early T cells in non-severe SARS-CoV-2 infection. One entry per CDR3 protein results from TCRdb running MiXCR on the 5' RACE reads. The repertoire holds over 50,000 distinct CDR3 sequences, around 7.7% seen once, with about 11% in the top ten. The sample in question was whole blood, obtained at baseline. The origin of the receptors is an adult who was a healthcare worker with PCR-confirmed SARS-CoV-2 infection or an uninfected control (not recorded which).

The chain recombines TRBV29-1 with TRBJ2-3, with TRBD2 matching over 7 bases. V lost 6 bases to trimming and J lost 4 bases; unmatched junction nucleotides: 10. CDR3 length: 14 residues. Germline CDR1 is SQVTM and CDR2 is ANQGSEA. The CDR3 protein is CSVREGGGADTQYF. As DNA, the CDR3 is TGCAGCGTAAGAGAAGGCGGGGGTGCAGATACGCAGTATTTT.

The sample holds many counts of this clonotype. The chain has TRBV29-1 and TRBJ1-1; a possible D gene is TRBD1 (5 bases). The CDR3 covers 11 residues. The ends were cut back, 4 bases at V and 5 bases at J, with 8 bases in the middle. Per germline, CDR1 SQVTM and CDR2 ANQGSEA. The CDR3 region is CSVVWGTEAFF. Written as DNA, the CDR3 is TGCAGCGTTGTTTGGGGGACTGAAGCTTTCTTT.

This clonotype was seen many times. In nucleotides, the CDR3 is TGTGCCAGCAGATACGCGGGGTTGGAGACCCAGTACTTC. It yields the protein CASRYAGLETQYF. V is TRBV7-9 and J is TRBJ2-5, with a possible D match to TRBD2 (6 bases). V was cut by 6 bases and J by 5 bases, with 13 bases left in between. The CDR3 is made up of 13 amino acids. The V gene's germline CDR1 is SEHNR and CDR2 FQNEAQ (reference sequence).

This clonotype was seen a handful of times. The rearrangement links TRBV7-2 to TRBJ2-5, with 13 bases matching TRBD2. Per germline, CDR1 SGHTA and CDR2 FQGNSA. J was trimmed by 4 bases and V by 4 bases; bases with no gene match: 9. The CDR3 extends over 17 amino acids. The CDR3 reads CASSSGLAGAGGETQYF. Here the CDR3 DNA reads TGTGCCAGCAGCTCTGGACTAGCGGGAGCCGGGGGAGAGACCCAGTACTTC.

This clonotype was seen a handful of times. The rearrangement uses TRBV10-3 and TRBJ2-3; 7 positions agree with TRBD1. With 10 bases clipped from V and 1 base from J, the junction kept 11 bases outside the gene matches. Germline-derived CDR1 and CDR2 are ENHRY and SYGVKD. The CDR3 is 15 residues long. CDR3 protein: CATRNQGVGTDTQYF. The CDR3 DNA reads as TGTGCCACACGGAACCAGGGGGTAGGCACAGATACGCAGTATTTT.

There are many counts of this clonotype. The rearrangement uses TRBV24-1 and TRBJ2-3; TRBD2 matches 7 bases. Trimming cost V 9 bases and J 6 bases; bases outside gene matches: 8. The CDR3 runs 13 residues. Germline values: CDR1 KGHDR, CDR2 SFDVKD. The CDR3 coding sequence is TGTGCCACCGGCGCAGGGAGGGAGGATACGCAGTATTTT. Amino acids: CATGAGREDTQYF.

The chain couples TRBV6-5 to TRBJ2-3, with D perhaps TRBD2 (5 bases). The V end lost 0 bases, the J end lost 2 bases, and 15 bases lay between the germline ends. This CDR3 contains 17 residues. Germline-derived CDR1 and CDR2 are MNHEY and SVGAGI. CDR3 in DNA: TGTGCCAGCAGTTACTCGATTTATCTTCGGGACACAGATACGCAGTATTTT. Translation: CASSYSIYLRDTDTQYF.

V gene TRBV12-3 or TRBV12-4 combines with J gene TRBJ2-7; 13 bases are a match to TRBD2. V shed 4 bases, J shed 3 bases, and the junction held 6 bases outside the gene matches. This CDR3 is 16 amino acids long. CDR3 sequence reads: CASSSTSGRENYEQYF. The CDR3 bases are TGTGCCAGCAGTTCAACTAGCGGGAGGGAAAACTACGAGCAGTACTTC.

This clonotype was seen ten or more times. The chain couples TRBV20-1 to TRBJ2-7, with a possible D match to TRBD2 (5 bases). Germline V gene sequence: CDR1 DFQATT, CDR2 SNEGSKA (reference sequence). This CDR3 has 15 amino acids. V was pared by 5 bases and J by 0 bases, with 17 bases between. The CDR3 DNA reads TGCAGTGCTCCCCGGAGGACTGTTGGCTCCTACGAGCAGTACTTC. It yields the protein CSAPRRTVGSYEQYF.

This clonotype was recorded many times. The chain has TRBV29-1 and TRBJ2-1, with 9 bases identical to TRBD2. V shed 5 bases, J shed 7 bases, and the junction held 12 bases outside the gene matches. The CDR3 has 15 amino acids. Germline-derived CDR1 and CDR2 are SQVTM and ANQGSEA. The CDR3 loop is CSVLSPAGGLNEQFF. For the CDR3, the DNA is TGCAGCGTTCTCTCTCCGGCGGGAGGGCTGAATGAGCAGTTCTTC.

This clonotype was counted many times. The chain employs TRBV5-1 and TRBJ2-3; the match to TRBD2 covers 9 bases. The V gene end was trimmed by 0 bases and the J gene end by 6 bases; junction bases not matched to a gene: 8. The CDR3 extends over 16 amino acids. CDR1 SGHRS and CDR2 YFSETQ come from the germline V gene. The CDR3 reads CASSLDGGRAADTQYF. The CDR3 nucleotides read TGCGCCAGCAGCTTGGATGGCGGGAGGGCGGCCGATACGCAGTATTTT.

This clonotype was seen repeatedly, ten times or more. V gene TRBV7-9 combines with J gene TRBJ2-5, with TRBD2 as a possible D gene (5 bases). Germline V gene lookup returns CDR1 SEHNR and CDR2 FQNEAQ (reference sequence). Trimming cost V 6 bases and J 3 bases, with 11 bases left between them. The CDR3 runs 13 residues. The CDR3 reads CASRKDGEETQYF. The CDR3 region has the DNA TGTGCCAGCAGGAAAGACGGGGAAGAGACCCAGTACTTC.

This clonotype appeared a few times. This sequence joins TRBV28 and TRBJ1-2; unclear D gene. V lost 2 bases and J lost 8, with 18 bases in between. The CDR3 is 15 amino acids. Germline V gene lookup returns CDR1 MDHEN and CDR2 SYDVKM. The CDR3 region has the DNA TGTGCCAGCAGTTTACACCCCACGGCTGCGGGGGGCTACACCTTC. Translation: CASSLHPTAAGGYTF.

This clonotype was picked up many times. This rearrangement joins TRBV10-3 to TRBJ2-7; the D gene is possibly TRBD2 (6 bases). Germline V gene sequence: CDR1 ENHRY, CDR2 SYGVKD. V was trimmed by 0 bases and J by 2 bases, leaving 11 bases between them. The CDR3 sequence is 15 residues long. The CDR3 spells CAISESTSSTYEQYF. In nucleotides, the CDR3 is TGTGCCATCAGTGAGTCGACTAGTAGTACCTACGAGCAGTACTTC.

CDR3 sequence (DNA): TGTGCCTGCCCGACAGGGAGGAACTCCTACGAGCAGTACTTC. Amino acids: CACPTGRNSYEQYF. The J gene is TRBJ2-7, the V gene TRBV30; TRBD1 is a possible D gene (7 bases). Trimming cost V 6 bases and J 0 bases, with 15 bases left between them. The CDR3 consists of 14 residues. CDR1 GTSNPN and CDR2 SVGIG come from the germline V gene (reference sequence).

There are a few counts of this clonotype. The chain has TRBV5-1 and TRBJ1-4; D not certain. The CDR3 has 15 residues. Germline loops: CDR1 SGHRS, CDR2 YFSETQ. V gave up 4 bases and J gave up 8 bases, with 18 bases separating them. The CDR3 nucleotides read TGCGCCAGCAGCCACTCAGGAAGAGGGAAGGAAAAACTGTTTTTT. Translation: CASSHSGRGKEKLFF.

This clonotype was seen repeatedly, ten times or more. The chain has TRBV4-2 and TRBJ2-7; TRBD2 agrees at 10 bases. This CDR3 is built from 16 residues. Per the germline V gene, CDR1 is LGHNA and CDR2 is YNFKEQ. V was clipped by 2 bases and J by 2 bases; unmatched bases: 6. The CDR3 reads CASSQSTSGAAYEQYF. DNA for the CDR3: TGTGCCAGCAGCCAATCAACTAGCGGGGCTGCCTACGAGCAGTACTTC.

This clonotype was seen only a few times. The chain has TRBV6-5 and TRBJ2-7; TRBD2 might be the D (5 bases). CDR1 and CDR2 (germline): MNHEY, SVGAGI. The germline V and J ends were trimmed by 6 bases and 9 bases, with 12 bases remaining between them. The length of the CDR3 is 11 residues. For the CDR3, the DNA is TGTGCCAGCAGCAGTCTAGCTATGCAGTACTTC. This codes for CASSSLAMQYF.

There are a few counts of this clonotype. The chain carries TRBV7-6 and TRBJ2-3; 9 bases line up with TRBD1. CDR3 length: 19 amino acids. With 2 bases clipped from V and 5 bases from J, the junction kept 17 bases outside the gene matches. From germline, CDR1 is SGHVS and CDR2 FNYEAQ. The DNA of the CDR3 is TGTGCCAGCAGCTTATTTGTCGGACAGGGGCGAAGGGGAGGAGATACGCAGTATTTT. It codes for CASSLFVGQGRRGGDTQYF.

This clonotype was seen at least ten times. The rearrangement links TRBV12-3 or TRBV12-4 to TRBJ1-5; possibly TRBD1 for D (5 bases). Trimming removed 3 bases from V and 5 bases from J, with 8 bases in between. This CDR3 is 13 amino acids long. The CDR3 spells CASSFGGYQPQHF. CDR3 in DNA: TGTGCCAGCAGTTTCGGGGGGTATCAGCCCCAGCATTTT.

The V call is TRBV7-9, the J call TRBJ1-1; TRBD1 might be the D (6 bases). Germline V lookup: CDR1 SEHNR, CDR2 FQNEAQ (reference sequence). This CDR3 has 14 amino acids. Trimming left V 4 bases short and J 2 bases short, with 11 bases between. CDR3 in amino acids: CASSYPGANTEAFF. CDR3 sequence (DNA): TGTGCCAGCAGCTACCCAGGGGCAAACACTGAAGCTTTCTTT.

This clonotype was picked up many times. The V and J genes are TRBV19 and TRBJ1-5, with D unclear. CDR1 and CDR2 from the germline V gene are LNHDA and SQIVND (reference sequence). This CDR3 has 15 residues. Trimming pared 1 base from V and 2 bases from J, leaving 9 bases between. This CDR3 is CASSIAPEGNQPQHF. The CDR3 DNA reads TGTGCCAGTAGTATAGCCCCGGAGGGCAATCAGCCCCAGCATTTT.

Ten or more counts support this clonotype. The V gene is TRBV29-1, the J gene TRBJ2-3; D not certain. Germline CDR1 SQVTM, CDR2 ANQGSEA. With 3 bases removed from V and 8 bases from J, the gap between germline ends came to 12 bases. The CDR3 consists of 12 residues. The CDR3 DNA sequence: TGCAGCGTTGACTTACCGGACGGTACGCAGTATTTT. It translates to CSVDLPDGTQYF.

This chain links TRBV30 with TRBJ2-7; TRBD2 agrees at 12 bases. CDR3 length equals 15 residues. The ends lost 3 bases at V and 5 bases at J; junction bases unmatched: 8. From germline, CDR1 is GTSNPN and CDR2 SVGIG (reference sequence). The CDR3 region is CAWRGLAGGVDEQYF. CDR3 in DNA: TGTGCCTGGAGGGGACTAGCGGGTGGCGTAGACGAGCAGTACTTC.